These 13 T cell receptor beta chains were all obtained from the same sample, sequenced in a study of CD4 T cells in relation to SARS-CoV-2 and coronaviruses. Measured with immunoSEQ multiplex PCR; TCRdb has only the in-frame clones, and not every one. This sample has 20,000 to 25,000 clones, with roughly 72% found just once. Unexposed donor CD4+ T cells date from about 2010-2019, before the COVID-19 pandemic. Isolation of CD4+ T cells took place after approximately eleven days in culture. These TCRs' antigens remain unknown. Sample: CD4+ T cells from PBMCs, cultured in vitro. The receptors here all came from a human donor in good health.

This clone has just one count. This chain uses TRBV19 with TRBJ2-1; no firm D call. This CDR3 is built from 15 residues. V was clipped by 6 bases and J by 0 bases, with 12 bases between them. The V gene's germline CDR1 is LNHDA and CDR2 SQIVND (reference sequence). The chain's CDR3 is CASSPTQSSYNEQFF. CDR3 nucleotides: TGTGCCAGTAGCCCCACCCAGAGCTCCTACAATGAGCAGTTCTTC.

The chain's CDR3 is CASSLGTSVTYEQYF. CDR3 DNA sequence: TGTGCCAGCAGCTTGGGGACTAGCGTTACCTACGAGCAGTACTTC. This chain uses TRBV5-4 with TRBJ2-7; 9 bases align to TRBD2. This CDR3 is built from 15 residues. Germline values: CDR1 SGHNT, CDR2 YYREEE (reference sequence). After removal of 0 bases from V and 2 bases from J, the junction contained 3 bases not matched to a gene.

This chain uses TRBV6-1 with TRBJ1-2; D possibly corresponds to TRBD1 (6 bases). The CDR3 loop spans 17 amino acids. Trimming pared 0 bases from V and 6 bases from J, leaving 20 bases between. CDR1 and CDR2 (germline): MNHNS, SASEGT. CDR3 sequence: CASSEALLGQRIHGYTF. As DNA, the CDR3 is TGTGCCAGCAGTGAAGCGCTTCTCGGACAGAGAATTCATGGCTACACCTTC.

V gene TRBV2 combines with J gene TRBJ2-1; 11 bases align to TRBD2. The CDR3 sequence is 14 residues long. Germline CDR1 SNHLY, CDR2 FYNNEI. Germline trimming cut 6 bases from V and 10 bases from J; bases unmatched to any gene: 8. The CDR3 protein is CASSLNSGGAEQFF. The CDR3 coding sequence is TGTGCCAGCAGCCTTAATAGCGGGGGGGCGGAGCAGTTCTTC.

The chain has TRBV4-3 and TRBJ2-1; maybe TRBD2 (7 bases). Germline CDR1 LGHNA, CDR2 YSLEER. This CDR3 has 15 amino acids. Trimming took 3 bases from V and 5 from J, leaving 14 bases between them. In nucleotides, the CDR3 is TGCGCCAGCAGCCACAGAGCGGGGACAAACAATGAGCAGTTCTTC. Its translation is CASSHRAGTNNEQFF.

This chain links TRBV30 with TRBJ1-5; D remains ambiguous. From germline, CDR1 is GTSNPN and CDR2 SVGIG (reference sequence). This CDR3 is built from 11 residues. V lost 4 bases and J 5 bases, leaving 6 bases between the germline ends. The CDR3 coding sequence is TGTGCCTGGAAGGATGATCAGCCCCAGCATTTT. Its translation: CAWKDDQPQHF.

The gene calls are TRBV28 and TRBJ2-1; D gene unclear. V was shortened by 6 bases and J by 0 bases, with 9 bases between the two germline ends. This CDR3 contains 14 residues. Germline V gene data show CDR1 as MDHEN and CDR2 as SYDVKM. As DNA, the CDR3 is TGTGCCAGCAGGAGACGGAGCTCCTACAATGAGCAGTTCTTC. As protein: CASRRRSSYNEQFF. The entire variable domain, with the rest obtained from reference TRBV28 and TRBJ2-1, is as follows: DVKVTQSSRYLVKRTGEKVFLECVQDMDHENMFWYRQDPGLGLRLIYFSYDVKMKEKGDIPEGYSVSREKKERFSLILESASTNQTSMYLCASRRRSSYNEQFFGPGTRLTVL.

This chain uses TRBV10-2 with TRBJ2-7; 10 nucleotides match TRBD1. The ends lost 6 bases at V and 6 bases at J; junction bases unmatched: 8. CDR3 length: 14 amino acids. The germline V gene has CDR1 WSHSY and CDR2 SAAADI. The CDR3 reads CASSVRDRGCEQYF. CDR3 DNA: TGCGCCAGCAGCGTTAGGGACAGGGGTTGCGAGCAGTACTTC.

The CDR3 loop reads CASSPRDRPPSYEQYF. The CDR3 DNA reads as TGTGCCAGCAGCCCGAGGGACAGGCCCCCCTCCTACGAGCAGTACTTC. This chain uses TRBV9 with TRBJ2-7; 8 bases map to TRBD1. Germline values: CDR1 SGDLS, CDR2 YYNGEE. V gave up 4 bases and J gave up 0 bases; unmatched junction bases: 9. CDR3 length: 16 amino acids.

This clone was seen more than once but under ten times. The chain carries TRBV4-1 and TRBJ1-3; D not certain. Germline V gene sequence: CDR1 MGHRA, CDR2 YSYEKL. Trimming took off 2 bases at V and 3 bases at J, with 8 bases between the two ends. This CDR3 region has 14 residues. CDR3 in amino acids: CASSQNGLGNTIYF. In DNA form, the CDR3 reads TGCGCCAGCAGCCAAAACGGGCTTGGAAACACCATATATTTT.

The chain carries TRBV6-4 and TRBJ2-7; possibly TRBD1 for D (6 bases). Germline V gene data show CDR1 as MRHNA and CDR2 as SNTAGT. V lost 7 bases and J 0 bases, leaving 13 bases between the germline ends. This CDR3 contains 14 residues. The CDR3 sequence: CASKPGHLSYEQYF. CDR3 nucleotides: TGTGCCAGCAAGCCGGGACACCTCTCCTACGAGCAGTACTTC.

The rearrangement joins TRBV28 to TRBJ1-6; TRBD1 is a possible D gene (5 bases). V was clipped by 7 bases and J by 14 bases, with 21 bases between them. This CDR3 has 14 amino acids. From germline, CDR1 is MDHEN and CDR2 SYDVKM. The CDR3 region has the DNA TGTGCCAGCACAGCGGGACTTGGGGGAAAATCCCTCCACTTT. Its protein is CASTAGLGGKSLHF.

The chain uses TRBV5-1 and TRBJ2-7; 9 nucleotides align to TRBD1. Germline V gene data show CDR1 as SGHRS and CDR2 as YFSETQ. This CDR3 has 16 amino acids. J lost 2 bases, V lost 2 bases, and 8 bases had no gene match. The CDR3, as DNA: TGCGCCAGCAGCTTACGGAGGGGACAGGGAACCTACGAGCAGTACTTC. Protein: CASSLRRGQGTYEQYF. The full variable domain, its missing parts supplied by reference TRBV5-1 and TRBJ2-7, is KAGVTQTPRYLIKTRGQQVTLSCSPISGHRSVSWYQQTPGQGLQFLFEYFSETQRNKGNFPGRFSGRQFSNSRSEMNVSTLELGDSALYLCASSLRRGQGTYEQYFGPGTRLTVT.